This T cell receptor (beta chain) was obtained from a study of graft-versus-host responses after intestinal transplantation (dated by TCRdb to the early 2020s). Notes on the research overall: The transplants that recipients got were multivisceral, liver-intestinal, or isolated intestinal. Every recipient was given anti-thymocyte globulin induction, then maintenance tacrolimus and steroids for about 3 years. Graft-versus-host and host-versus-graft alloreactive T cell clones were tracked in the graft, circulation and bone marrow after intestinal transplantation using bulk TCR-beta CDR3 sequencing. Alloreactive clones were identified by sequencing pre-transplant mixed lymphocyte reaction products and comparing these products with unstimulated pre-transplant donor and recipient T cells. The cohort enrolled 24 intestinal transplant recipients, one of whom was a retransplant, and a few patients without pretransplant specimens were excluded. A peak of at least 4% donor T cells among recipient peripheral blood mononuclear cells was the definition used for donor T cell macrochimerism. Rather than going through the commercial service, samples from a few later patients were sequenced in-house on an Illumina MiSeq and processed with MiXCR. Overall study outcomes, separate from this receptor: Patients with donor T cell macrochimerism had high GvH to HvG T cell clonal ratios in their allografts. The conclusions were limited by the relatively low number and heterogeneity of the intestinal transplant patients. Early after transplant, peak levels of circulating GvH clones were found to be associated with declines in HvG clones. GvH clones turned up in recipient bone marrow, with some appearing earlier in ileal mucosa or blood, a pattern consistent with an intestinal mucosal origin.

Notes on this clone: No base quality information exists; no much larger clone differs at one position.

The time point label for this specimen denotes: cells obtained before transplantation from donor or recipient. Mixed lymphocyte reactions plated about 200,000 CFSE-labeled pre-transplant responders with about 200,000 irradiated violet-dye-labeled stimulators and were cultured for six to seven days. Proliferating CD3+CD4+CFSE-low and CD3+CD8+CFSE-low responder cells were FACS-sorted on a BD Influx sorter after the mixed lymphocyte reaction. Preparation of the library involved the immunoSEQ multiplex PCR assay. For most patients, genomic DNA was isolated with the Qiagen DNeasy Blood and Tissue Kit and sent frozen to Adaptive Biotechnologies for TCR sequencing. For most patients, high-throughput TCR-beta CDR3 sequencing of genomic DNA was performed by Adaptive Biotechnologies. As for the original processing: Adaptive's ImmunoSEQ software was the source of the TCR sequencing data for 15 to 20 patients, while a few other patients were processed with MiXCR and VDJtools. To correct CD4 versus CD8 sorting errors, sequences present in both subsets at a frequency ratio below 5:1 were removed. CDR3 nucleotide sequences shared by donor and recipient were removed because the origin of these sequences could not be assigned. At least 2-fold expansion over unstimulated cells and a minimum CFSE-low frequency of 0.002% (template counts) or 0.001% (read counts) were required for clones to be classified as alloreactive. Clones detected in sequenced pre-transplant spleen, lymph node, or MLR CFSE-low populations of the donor or recipient were defined as mappable. Cumulative frequency of alloreactive clones was calculated as a percentage of all sequences weighted by copy number. TCRdb's version of the immuneACCESS table is confined to in-frame rearrangements and falls short of the full clone set. An unresolved V gene accounts for under half of the shortfall where checked; the remainder is of unknown origin. The V and J calls and clone size were taken over from that table, and D and trimming were inferred from the DNA. The sample table shows 9,500 to 15,000 clones, and around a third are seen once. In total, the top ten clones hold around 3% of the sample.

Sequenced here: alloreactive CD8+ T cells from a mixed lymphocyte reaction culture, sampled before intestinal transplant. The meaning of the sample's cell subset or site label: CFSE-low proliferating T cells sorted from approximately 6-day pre-transplant mixed lymphocyte reaction (GvH or HvG direction). This clonotype originated in a human patient who received an intestinal transplant.

The CDR3 here reads CASSPHGRSTDTQYF. The bases read TGTGCCAGCTCACCCCACGGGAGGAGCACAGATACGCAGTATTTT. The rearranged chain carries TRBV18 and TRBJ2-3; TRBD2 aligns with 7 central bases. The CDR3 holds 15 amino acids from the cysteine to the phenylalanine. Just CDR3 DNA is preserved here, 45 bases in frame from base 1. Via the germline V gene, CDR1 is KGHSH and CDR2 LQKENI. V ends up 3 bases short and J 0 bases short, with an unmatched junction base count of 3.